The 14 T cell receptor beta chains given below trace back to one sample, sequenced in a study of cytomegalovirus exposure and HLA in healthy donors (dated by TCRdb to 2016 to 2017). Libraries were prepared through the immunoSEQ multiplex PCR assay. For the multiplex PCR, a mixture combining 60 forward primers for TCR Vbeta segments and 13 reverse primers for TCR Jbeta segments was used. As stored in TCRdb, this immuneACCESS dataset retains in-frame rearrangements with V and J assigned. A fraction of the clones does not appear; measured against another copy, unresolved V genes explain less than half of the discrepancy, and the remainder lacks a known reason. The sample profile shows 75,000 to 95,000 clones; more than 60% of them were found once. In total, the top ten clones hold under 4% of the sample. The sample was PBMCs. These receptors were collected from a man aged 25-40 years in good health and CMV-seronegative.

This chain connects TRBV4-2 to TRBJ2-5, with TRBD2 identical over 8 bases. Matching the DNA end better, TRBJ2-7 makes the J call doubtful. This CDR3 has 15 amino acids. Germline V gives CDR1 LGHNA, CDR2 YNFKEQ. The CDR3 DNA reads TGTGCCAGCAGCCAAGGCCAAGCGGGGGACTACGAGCAGTACTTC. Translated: CASSQGQAGDYEQYF.

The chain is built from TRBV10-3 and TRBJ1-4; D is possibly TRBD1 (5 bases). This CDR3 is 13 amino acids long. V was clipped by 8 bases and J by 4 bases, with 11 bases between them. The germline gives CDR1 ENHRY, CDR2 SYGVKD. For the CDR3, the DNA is TGTGCCATCGGGGGGGGTGATAATGAAAAACTGTTTTTT. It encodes CAIGGGDNEKLFF.

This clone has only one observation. The CDR3 sequence is CASRRDSEKLFF. CDR3 in DNA: TGTGCCAGCAGACGGGACAGTGAAAAACTGTTTTTT. The chain has TRBV5-6 and TRBJ1-4; TRBD1 agrees at 7 bases. The junction had 2 bases not matched to a gene; V was cut back by 5 bases and J by 7 bases. The length of the CDR3 is 12 residues. Germline V gives CDR1 SGHDT, CDR2 YYEEEE.

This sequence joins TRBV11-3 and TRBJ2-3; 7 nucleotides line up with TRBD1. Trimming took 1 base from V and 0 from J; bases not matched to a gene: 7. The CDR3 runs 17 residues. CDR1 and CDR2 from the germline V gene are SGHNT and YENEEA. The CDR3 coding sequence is TGTGCCAGCAGCTTAGGGGACAGAATGGGAAGCACAGATACGCAGTATTTT. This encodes CASSLGDRMGSTDTQYF.

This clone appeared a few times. The CDR3 sequence is CASTETRGGNEQFF. Here the CDR3 DNA reads TGTGCCAGCACCGAGACGCGGGGGGGGAATGAGCAGTTCTTC. The chain has TRBV6-1 and TRBJ2-1; TRBD2 aligns across 9 bases. Trimming cost V 7 bases and J 7 bases; bases outside gene matches: 8. The CDR3 sequence is 14 residues long. Germline CDR1 and CDR2: MNHNS and SASEGT.

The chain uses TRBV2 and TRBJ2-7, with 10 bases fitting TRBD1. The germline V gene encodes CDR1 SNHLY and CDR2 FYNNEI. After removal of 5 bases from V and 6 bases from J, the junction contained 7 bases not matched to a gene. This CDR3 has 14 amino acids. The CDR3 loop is CASSTRDRGSEQYF. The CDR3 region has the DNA TGTGCCAGCAGTACCCGGGACAGGGGATCCGAGCAGTACTTC.

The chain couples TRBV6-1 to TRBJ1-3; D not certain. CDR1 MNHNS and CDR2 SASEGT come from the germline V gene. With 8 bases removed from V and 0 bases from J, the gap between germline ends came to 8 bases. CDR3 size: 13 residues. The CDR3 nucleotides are TGTGCCAGCCTATTCGCCTCTGGAAACACCATATATTTT. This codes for CASLFASGNTIYF.

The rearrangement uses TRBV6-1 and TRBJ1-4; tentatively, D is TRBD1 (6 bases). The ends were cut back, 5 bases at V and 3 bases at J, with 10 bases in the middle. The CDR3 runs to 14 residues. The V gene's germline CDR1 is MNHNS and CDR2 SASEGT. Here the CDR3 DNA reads TGTGCCAGCAGTCAGACAGGCGCTAATGAAAAACTGTTTTTT. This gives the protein CASSQTGANEKLFF.

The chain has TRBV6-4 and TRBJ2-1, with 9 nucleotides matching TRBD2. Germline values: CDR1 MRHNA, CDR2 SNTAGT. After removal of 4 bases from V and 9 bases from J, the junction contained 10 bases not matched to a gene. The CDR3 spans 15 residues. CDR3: CASSVAGETSAEQFF. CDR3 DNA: TGTGCCAGCAGTGTAGCGGGAGAAACCTCCGCTGAGCAGTTCTTC.

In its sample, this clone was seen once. The CDR3 loop reads CATSRDGTHYGYTF. DNA for the CDR3: TGTGCCACCAGCAGAGACGGGACACACTATGGCTACACCTTC. The chain links TRBV15 to TRBJ1-2; possibly TRBD1 for D (6 bases). V was pared by 0 bases and J by 3 bases, with 8 bases between. The CDR3 contains 14 residues. In germline, CDR1 is LNHNV, CDR2 YYDKDF (reference sequence).

The CDR3 loop is CASSESGFIIAVGETQYF. CDR3 nucleotide sequence: TGCGCCAGCAGTGAGTCGGGGTTTATAATAGCGGTGGGAGAGACCCAGTACTTC. The chain couples TRBV10-2 to TRBJ2-5, with D tentatively TRBD2 (6 bases). The CDR3 consists of 18 residues. Per the germline V gene, CDR1 is WSHSY and CDR2 is SAAADI. V shed 0 bases and J shed 4 bases, with 21 bases lying between them.

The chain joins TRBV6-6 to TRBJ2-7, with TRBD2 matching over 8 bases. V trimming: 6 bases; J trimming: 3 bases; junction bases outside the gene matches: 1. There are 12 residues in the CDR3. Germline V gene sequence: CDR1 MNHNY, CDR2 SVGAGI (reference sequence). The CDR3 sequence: CASRGTSYEQYF. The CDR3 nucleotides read TGTGCCAGCAGGGGGACTAGCTACGAGCAGTACTTC.

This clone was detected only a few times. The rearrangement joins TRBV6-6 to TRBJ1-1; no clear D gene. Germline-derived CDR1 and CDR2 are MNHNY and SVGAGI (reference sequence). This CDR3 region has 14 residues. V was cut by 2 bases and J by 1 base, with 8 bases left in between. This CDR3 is CASSYDGGNTEAFF. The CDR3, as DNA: TGTGCCAGCAGTTACGACGGCGGGAACACTGAAGCTTTCTTT.

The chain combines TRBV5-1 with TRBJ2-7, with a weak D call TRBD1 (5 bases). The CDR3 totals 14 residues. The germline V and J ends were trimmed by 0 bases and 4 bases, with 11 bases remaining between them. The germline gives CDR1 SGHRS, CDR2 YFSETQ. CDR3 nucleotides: TGCGCCAGCAGCTTGGAACAGGCCATATACGAGCAGTACTTC. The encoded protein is CASSLEQAIYEQYF.